This T cell receptor (beta chain) was obtained from a study of shared clonotypes between healthy human individuals. Several immunoSEQ plates held equal portions of the genomic DNA taken from each subset. How the authors handled the data: As immunoSEQ supplied junction-only sequences (without quality scores), filtering differed. Profiled with immunoSEQ multiplex PCR; TCRdb holds only in-frame clones, not every one. That table is the source of V, J and clone size, and D and trimming were worked out from the DNA. Of about 490,000 clones listed, around 78% were seen once; the top ten hold 10% to 15%. Every donor was a Caucasian adult from Nashville, Tennessee. Without sorting, samples used 85 million to 95 million PBMCs for genomic DNA. Germline CDR1 and CDR2: MDHEN and SYDVKM. The trim removed 3 bases at V and 7 bases at J, leaving 13 bases unmatched. CDR3 length: 18 amino acids.

The receptor was isolated from a woman aged 40 to 50 in good health. Some clones in this sample may be carry-over from other donors' samples. The rearrangement links TRBV28 to TRBJ2-7; 15 nucleotides align to TRBD2. The source material was PBMCs. DNA for the CDR3: TGTGCCAGCAGTTTGACATTTGGACTAGCGGGAGGGTCGGGGGAGCAGTACTTC. It translates to CASSLTFGLAGGSGEQYF.